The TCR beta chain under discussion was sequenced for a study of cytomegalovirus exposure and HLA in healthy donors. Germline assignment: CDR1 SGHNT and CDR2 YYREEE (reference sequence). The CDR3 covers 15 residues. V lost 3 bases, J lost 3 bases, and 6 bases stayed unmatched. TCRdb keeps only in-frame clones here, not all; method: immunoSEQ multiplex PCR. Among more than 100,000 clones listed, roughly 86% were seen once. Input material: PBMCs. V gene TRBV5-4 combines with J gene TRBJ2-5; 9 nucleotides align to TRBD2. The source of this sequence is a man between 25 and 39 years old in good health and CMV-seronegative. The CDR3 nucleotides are TGTGCCAGCAGCTCCCGGACTAGCGCAAAAGAGACCCAGTACTTC. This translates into CASSSRTSAKETQYF.